What follows are 8 T cell receptor beta chains derived from one specimen sequenced in a study of T-cell reconstitution after alpha-beta-depleted transplantation in children. Unique molecular identifiers featured in how the TCRbeta library was prepared. Using its own MiXCR run on the PCR reads, TCRdb lists one record per CDR3 protein. The sample has hundreds of thousands of distinct CDR3 sequences, under 12% seen once. Source: PBMCs, taken before TCRalphabeta/CD19-depleted stem cell transplant. These receptors were taken from a child aged 2 to 10 with inherited bone marrow failure, due to receive a stem cell transplant.

This clonotype was seen many times. This chain connects TRBV3-1 to TRBJ2-3, with D possibly TRBD1 on 6 matching bases. This CDR3 comprises 13 residues. Trimming removed 3 bases at V and 10 bases at J, with 14 bases between. The V gene's germline CDR1 is LGHDT and CDR2 YNNKEL (reference sequence). The CDR3 reads CASSHTRDMPQYF. DNA of the CDR3: TGTGCCAGCAGCCACACCCGGGACATGCCGCAGTATTTT.

This clonotype was counted ten times or more. The V call is TRBV12-3 or TRBV12-4, the J call TRBJ1-1; no definite D call. The CDR3 has 12 amino acids. Trimming removed 6 bases at V and 2 bases at J, with 7 bases between. DNA for the CDR3: TGTGCCAGCAGGGACGGTAACACTGAAGCTTTCTTT. It encodes CASRDGNTEAFF.

This clonotype showed up many times. The V gene is TRBV28, the J gene TRBJ1-2, with D possibly being TRBD1 (6 bases). From germline, CDR1 is MDHEN and CDR2 SYDVKM. The CDR3 length is 13 residues. Trimming shortened V by 5 bases and J by 10 bases, and 17 bases separated the two germline ends. CDR3 amino acids: CASSGPTGIVYTF. In nucleotides, the CDR3 is TGTGCCAGCAGTGGCCCAACAGGGATAGTCTACACCTTC.

In this sample, this clonotype turned up many times. The rearrangement links TRBV28 to TRBJ1-1, with D perhaps matching TRBD1 (5 bases). The V end lost 7 bases, the J end lost 10 bases, and 16 bases lay between the germline ends. Germline assignment: CDR1 MDHEN and CDR2 SYDVKM. The CDR3 contains 12 residues. The CDR3 bases are TGTGCCAGCATGGAGACTCCCGGGGGAGCTTTCTTT. As protein: CASMETPGGAFF. Based on the CDR3 plus reference TRBV28 and TRBJ1-1, the full variable domain is DVKVTQSSRYLVKRTGEKVFLECVQDMDHENMFWYRQDPGLGLRLIYFSYDVKMKEKGDIPEGYSVSREKKERFSLILESASTNQTSMYLCASMETPGGAFFGQGTRLTVV.

The CDR3 DNA reads as TGTGCCAGCAGCTTATCCCGGGACAGGGGGTCCGAGCAGTACTTC. Amino acid sequence: CASSLSRDRGSEQYF. The chain carries TRBV7-6 and TRBJ2-7; 11 bases are a match to TRBD1. Germline lookup yields CDR1 SGHVS and CDR2 FNYEAQ. CDR3 length equals 15 residues. V was pared by 2 bases and J by 6 bases, with 6 bases of the junction left unmatched.

The chain has TRBV2 and TRBJ2-5; 10 bases match TRBD2. With V trimmed by 0 bases and J by 1 base, 8 bases remained unmatched. This CDR3 region has 18 residues. Per the germline V gene, CDR1 is SNHLY and CDR2 is FYNNEI. Written as DNA, the CDR3 is TGTGCCAGCAGTGAAGCGGGGTGGTCTAGCGGGAGCCAAGAGACCCAGTACTTC. The encoded protein is CASSEAGWSSGSQETQYF.

This clonotype was detected many times. V is TRBV7-2 and J is TRBJ2-7; the D is unclear. CDR3 length equals 12 residues. The V and J ends lost 5 bases and 5 bases respectively, with 10 bases between them. Germline CDR1 reads SGHTA; CDR2 reads FQGNSA. CDR3 nucleotide sequence: TGTGCCAGCAGCACCGGACCGCACGAGCAGTACTTC. Translating gives CASSTGPHEQYF.

This clonotype was seen at least ten times. The gene calls are TRBV27 and TRBJ1-4, with D possibly being TRBD1 (5 bases). Germline assignment: CDR1 MNHEY and CDR2 SMNVEV (reference sequence). The ends were cut back, 3 bases at V and 4 bases at J, with 12 bases in the middle. The CDR3 has 15 residues. CDR3 in amino acids: CASSFGRQGNEKLFF. The CDR3 nucleotides read TGTGCCAGCAGTTTTGGGCGTCAGGGTAATGAAAAACTGTTTTTT.